Given below is one T cell receptor (beta chain) in context. This specimen belongs to a study of control samples from healthy donors and cancer patients. The data were produced by immunoSEQ multiplex PCR, yet TCRdb's version contains in-frame clones alone and is incomplete. The sample carries 100,000 to 150,000 clones, less than 90% recorded once. The CDR3 length is 15 residues. V was pared by 10 bases and J by 2 bases, with 18 bases between. The V gene's germline CDR1 is SNHLY and CDR2 FYNNEI. Material for sequencing was blood. V is TRBV2 and J is TRBJ2-1, with D hard to call. This clonotype was sampled from a man between 18 and 29 years old in good health. The CDR3 bases are TGTGCCACTAAAAGGAATCAGGCCCCCTACAATGAGCAGTTCTTC. It translates to CATKRNQAPYNEQFF.